The following is a T cell receptor (beta chain) sequence with its context. This record comes from a study of blood T cell repertoires in COVID-19. Study background: Sources were T cells, B-cell-depleted T cells, or PBMCs; the material itself was cDNA or gDNA.

The data were produced by immunoSEQ multiplex PCR, yet TCRdb's version contains in-frame clones alone and is incomplete. Among about 64,000 clones, 85% to 90% were seen once, and the ten largest hold roughly 3.2%. Sequencing was performed on peripheral blood. The receptor was derived from a man aged 50 or older with active COVID-19.

The chain's CDR3 is CASSQDRYQPQHF. In DNA, the CDR3 is TGTGCCAGCAGCCAGGACAGATATCAGCCCCAGCATTTT. V usage is TRBV7-8 and J usage is TRBJ1-5, with D possibly being TRBD1 (6 bases). The germline V and J ends were trimmed by 5 bases and 5 bases, with 10 bases remaining between them. The CDR3 covers 13 residues. The germline gives CDR1 SGHVS, CDR2 FQNEAQ. Drawing the rest from reference TRBV7-8 and TRBJ1-5, the complete variable domain is GAGVSQSPRYKVAKRGQDVALRCDPISGHVSLFWYQQALGQGPEFLTYFQNEAQLDKSGLPSDRFFAERPEGSVSTLKIQRTQQEDSAVYLCASSQDRYQPQHFGDGTRLSIL.